Presented here are 17 T cell receptor beta chains from one specimen sequenced in a study of T cell repertoires in cytomegalovirus infection. TCRdb redid the calling of the reads with MiXCR, one entry per CDR3 protein. The sample contains about 270,000 distinct CDR3 sequences, roughly a fifth of which appear only once. The antigens of these receptors remain unknown. The sequencing used cultured PBMCs, collected from culture after CMV antigen stimulation. The receptors shown here come from a human donor in good health (CMV status not recorded). Some clones in this sample may be carry-over from other donors' samples.

The table lists this clonotype with a few counts. The rearrangement links TRBV28 to TRBJ2-2; a possible D gene is TRBD2 (6 bases). V lost 8 bases, J lost 0 bases, and 7 bases lay in between. From germline, CDR1 is MDHEN and CDR2 SYDVKM. CDR3 length equals 13 residues. CDR3 coding DNA: TGTGCCAGCCTAGCGCCGAACACCGGGGAGCTGTTTTTT. Its protein is CASLAPNTGELFF.

The chain couples TRBV4-3 to TRBJ2-3, with 7 bases matching TRBD2. V gave up 2 bases and J gave up 4 bases; unmatched junction bases: 6. The CDR3 contains 15 residues. Per germline, CDR1 LGHNA and CDR2 YSLEER. The DNA for the CDR3 is TGCGCCAGCAGCCAACTAGCGGTTGGGGCAGATACGCAGTATTTT. Translating it yields CASSQLAVGADTQYF.

This clonotype was observed at least ten times. The chain recombines TRBV12-3 or TRBV12-4 with TRBJ2-2; the match to TRBD2 covers 7 bases. V shed 6 bases and J 0 bases; nucleotides not matched to a gene: 4. This CDR3 region has 15 residues. This chain's CDR3 is CASSPGLANTGELFF. The DNA for the CDR3 is TGTGCCAGCAGCCCCGGACTAGCGAACACCGGGGAGCTGTTTTTT.

A word on this clonotype: An end of the junction does not agree with germline; a read error may underlie this. V usage is TRBV6-1 and J usage is TRBJ1-4; TRBD1 agrees at 9 bases. The CDR3 sequence is 17 residues long. Germline V lookup: CDR1 MNHNS, CDR2 SASEGT. The CDR3 DNA sequence: TGTGCCAGCAGTGAAGATTGGTGGGACAGGGTTGGAGAAAACCTGTTTTTT. This sequence encodes CASSEDWWDRVGENLFF.

The chain joins TRBV5-6 to TRBJ2-3; D is perhaps TRBD2 (5 bases). Germline CDR1 SGHDT, CDR2 YYEEEE. The CDR3 length is 15 residues. Trimming pared 3 bases from V and 2 bases from J, leaving 13 bases between. The CDR3 protein is CASSSRTEYTDTQYF. The CDR3 DNA follows: TGTGCCAGCAGCTCAAGGACTGAATACACAGATACGCAGTATTTT.

V gene TRBV19 combines with J gene TRBJ1-1, with D perhaps matching TRBD1 (5 bases). The V gene lost 1 base and the J gene lost 4 bases, with 7 bases spanning the gap. Germline assignment: CDR1 LNHDA and CDR2 SQIVND (reference sequence). CDR3 length: 13 amino acids. CDR3 DNA: TGTGCCAGTAGTATAGCAGGGATCACTGAAGCTTTCTTT. It codes for CASSIAGITEAFF.

In nucleotides, the CDR3 is TGTGCCAGCACCCGGCGAGGGGGCACAGATACGCAGTATTTT. This encodes CASTRRGGTDTQYF. The chain joins TRBV7-2 to TRBJ2-3, with D possibly called TRBD1 or TRBD2 (5 bases each). V lost 7 bases to trimming and J lost 1 base, with 12 bases between them. This CDR3 has 14 amino acids. CDR1 is SGHTA and CDR2 is FQGNSA in the germline V gene.

This clonotype has ten or more counts. The DNA of the CDR3 is TGTGCCAGCAGCGGGCGGACAGGGATTTCCTACGAGCAGTACTTC. Protein product: CASSGRTGISYEQYF. The chain couples TRBV5-4 to TRBJ2-7, with TRBD1 identical over 8 bases. V was clipped by 4 bases and J by 1 base; unmatched bases: 7. CDR3 length equals 15 residues. Germline V CDR1 and CDR2: SGHNT, YYREEE (reference sequence).

The rearrangement uses TRBV19 and TRBJ1-1; tentatively, D is TRBD1 (5 bases). Trimming took 4 bases from V and 5 from J, leaving 11 bases between them. This CDR3 has 13 amino acids. Germline CDR1 is LNHDA and CDR2 is SQIVND (reference sequence). As DNA, the CDR3 is TGTGCCAGTAGTACGTCGGACACAACTGAAGCTTTCTTT. This translates into CASSTSDTTEAFF.

The genes are TRBV3-1 and TRBJ2-1; 7 bases fit TRBD2. Germline V lookup: CDR1 LGHDT, CDR2 YNNKEL (reference sequence). This CDR3 contains 14 residues. With V trimmed by 0 bases and J by 4 bases, 0 bases remained unmatched. CDR3 DNA sequence: TGTGCCAGCAGCCAAGACGGGAGGTACAATGAGCAGTTCTTC. It is translated as CASSQDGRYNEQFF.

The V call is TRBV10-3, the J call TRBJ2-7, with D perhaps TRBD1 (5 bases). CDR1 is ENHRY and CDR2 is SYGVKD in the germline V gene. V lost 5 bases, J lost 2 bases, and 10 bases lay in between. The CDR3 contains 13 residues. In DNA, the CDR3 is TGTGCCATCAGTCCCCCAGGGACCTACGAGCAGTACTTC. Its protein product is CAISPPGTYEQYF.

The chain is built from TRBV28 and TRBJ2-7; TRBD1 matches at 7 bases. V gave up 6 bases and J gave up 0 bases; unmatched junction bases: 11. CDR3 length: 16 amino acids. Germline V gene sequence: CDR1 MDHEN, CDR2 SYDVKM. This CDR3 is CASSYLRTGHSYEQYF. The DNA for the CDR3 is TGTGCCAGCAGCTACCTACGGACAGGCCACTCCTACGAGCAGTACTTC. Full variable domain (remainder filled in from reference TRBV28 and TRBJ2-7): DVKVTQSSRYLVKRTGEKVFLECVQDMDHENMFWYRQDPGLGLRLIYFSYDVKMKEKGDIPEGYSVSREKKERFSLILESASTNQTSMYLCASSYLRTGHSYEQYFGPGTRLTVT.

The chain links TRBV12-3 or TRBV12-4 to TRBJ2-3; 16 bases map to TRBD2. The CDR3 spans 18 residues. V lost 2 bases and J lost 6; bases outside the gene matches: 8. The CDR3 DNA reads as TGTGCCAGCAGTTTAAGGGCCGGGACTAGCGGGAGGGCCGATACGCAGTATTTT. This gives the protein CASSLRAGTSGRADTQYF.

A word on this clonotype: This may come from a read error, since a much larger clone is one base off. The CDR3 end shows no conserved phenylalanine or tryptophan, and so a read error is likely. The chain is built from TRBV6-6 and TRBJ1-5; D unresolved. Looked up from germline, CDR1 is MNHNY and CDR2 is SVGAGI (reference sequence). Trimming shortened V by 2 bases and J by 4 bases, and 3 bases separated the two germline ends. This CDR3 region has 12 residues. The CDR3 bases are TGTGCCAGCAGTTACGGGAATCAGCCCCAGCATTGT. Translation: CASSYGNQPQHC.

The table lists this clonotype with many counts. The rearrangement joins TRBV7-2 to TRBJ2-1; 8 nucleotides match TRBD2. CDR3 size: 18 residues. The germline gives CDR1 SGHTA, CDR2 FQGNSA. Losses at the gene ends were 1 base for V and 0 bases for J; bases not matched to a gene: 8. This CDR3 is CASSLESGSASSYNEQFF. CDR3 nucleotide sequence: TGTGCCAGCAGCTTAGAAAGCGGGAGTGCCAGCTCCTACAATGAGCAGTTCTTC.

This clonotype was counted only a few times. This chain links TRBV12-5 with TRBJ2-3; weak D call: TRBD2 (5 bases). Per germline, CDR1 LGHNT and CDR2 FRNRAP. There are 14 residues in the CDR3. Trimming took 4 bases from V and 4 from J, leaving 12 bases between them. The CDR3 loop reads CASGSPSLADTQYF. CDR3 DNA sequence: TGTGCTAGTGGTTCGCCCTCACTAGCAGATACGCAGTATTTT.

This clonotype occurred many times. The chain links TRBV7-6 to TRBJ2-3, with 8 bases fitting TRBD2. Unmatched junction bases numbered 6, after V lost 4 bases and J lost 6 bases. The CDR3 has 14 residues. The germline gives CDR1 SGHVS, CDR2 FNYEAQ. The CDR3, as DNA: TGTGCCAGCAGCTCGGGGACTAGTGTGGATACGCAGTATTTT. Translated: CASSSGTSVDTQYF.